This T cell receptor beta chain stems from a study of T cells after posttransplantation cyclophosphamide. The related graft donor's blood sample was taken on the day of bone marrow donation. In this sample, this clone turned up many times. Its antigen is unidentified. Profiling relied on immunoSEQ multiplex PCR, and the TCRdb table lists in-frame clones only, not all of them. This record lists roughly 41,000 clones, none seen once only, and the top ten clones contain around 5.9%. The CDR3 is 15 residues long. The germline V gene has CDR1 MNHEY and CDR2 SVGEGT. J lost 4 bases, V lost 7 bases, and 9 bases had no gene match. Study-wide findings and caveats: Later blood repertoires were often dominated by clones from the donor CD8+ memory compartment. Tissue-infiltrating T cells from skin or gut overlapped little with blood T cells.

V usage is TRBV6-2 or TRBV6-3 and J usage is TRBJ2-3; 9 bases agree with TRBD2. This clonotype originated in a man aged 25 to 45 in good health and a related stem cell transplant donor. The sequenced sample consisted of PBMCs. In nucleotides, the CDR3 is TGTGCCAGCATCTCGGCGGGGGGGCGGTCAGATACGCAGTATTTT. Translation: CASISAGGRSDTQYF.